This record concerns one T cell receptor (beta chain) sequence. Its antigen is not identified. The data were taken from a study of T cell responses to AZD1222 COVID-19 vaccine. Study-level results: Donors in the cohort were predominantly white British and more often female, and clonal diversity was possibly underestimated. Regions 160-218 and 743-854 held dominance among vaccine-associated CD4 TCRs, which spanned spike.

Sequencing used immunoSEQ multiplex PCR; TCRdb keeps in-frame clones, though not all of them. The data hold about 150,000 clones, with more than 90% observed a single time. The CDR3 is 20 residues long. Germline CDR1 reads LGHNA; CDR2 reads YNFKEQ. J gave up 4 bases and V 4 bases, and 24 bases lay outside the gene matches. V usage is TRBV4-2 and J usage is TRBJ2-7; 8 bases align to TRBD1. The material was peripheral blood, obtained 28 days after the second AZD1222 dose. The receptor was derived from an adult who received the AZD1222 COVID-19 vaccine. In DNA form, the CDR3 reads TGTGCCAGCAGCCTCCGCATTATAGCGACAGGGGCTGTAGTGAGTTACGAGCAGTACTTC. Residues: CASSLRIIATGAVVSYEQYF.